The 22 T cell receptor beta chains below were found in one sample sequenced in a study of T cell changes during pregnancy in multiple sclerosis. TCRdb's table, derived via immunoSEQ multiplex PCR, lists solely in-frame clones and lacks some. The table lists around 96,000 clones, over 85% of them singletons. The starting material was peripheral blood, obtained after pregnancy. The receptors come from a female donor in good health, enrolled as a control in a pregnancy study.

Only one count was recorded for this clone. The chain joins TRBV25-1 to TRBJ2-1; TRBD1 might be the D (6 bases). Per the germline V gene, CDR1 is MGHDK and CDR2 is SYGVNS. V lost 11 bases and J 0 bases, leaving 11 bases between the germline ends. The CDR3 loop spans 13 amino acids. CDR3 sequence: CAHRVSSYNEQFF. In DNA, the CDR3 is TGTGCCCACAGGGTCAGCTCCTACAATGAGCAGTTCTTC.

The CDR3 nucleotides are TGTGCCAGCAGCTCACAGAATTCAGAGACCCAGTACTTC. This codes for CASSSQNSETQYF. The J gene is TRBJ2-5, the V gene TRBV7-6; D is undetermined. V was clipped by 4 bases and J by 4 bases, with 10 bases between them. CDR1 is SGHVS, CDR2 FNYEAQ, per germline. The CDR3 loop spans 13 amino acids.

The CDR3 spells CASSPLGSSGTDEQFF. The CDR3 DNA reads as TGCGCCAGCAGCCCCCTGGGGTCTAGCGGGACCGATGAGCAGTTCTTC. This rearrangement joins TRBV4-1 to TRBJ2-1; 9 bases are a match to TRBD2. CDR1 MGHRA and CDR2 YSYEKL come from the germline V gene. V shed 4 bases and J 8 bases; nucleotides not matched to a gene: 12. CDR3 length equals 16 residues.

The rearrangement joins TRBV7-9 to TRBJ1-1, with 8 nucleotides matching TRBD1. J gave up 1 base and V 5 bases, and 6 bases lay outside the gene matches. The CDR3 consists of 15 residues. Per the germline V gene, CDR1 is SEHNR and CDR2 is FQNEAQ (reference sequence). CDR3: CASSPRQGTNTEAFF. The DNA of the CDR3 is TGTGCCAGCAGCCCGCGACAGGGGACGAACACTGAAGCTTTCTTT.

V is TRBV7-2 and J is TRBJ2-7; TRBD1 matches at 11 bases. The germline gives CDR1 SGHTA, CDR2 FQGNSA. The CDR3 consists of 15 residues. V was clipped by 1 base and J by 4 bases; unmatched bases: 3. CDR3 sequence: CASSLVGTGGYEQYF. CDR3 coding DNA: TGTGCCAGCAGCTTAGTCGGGACAGGGGGGTACGAGCAGTACTTC.

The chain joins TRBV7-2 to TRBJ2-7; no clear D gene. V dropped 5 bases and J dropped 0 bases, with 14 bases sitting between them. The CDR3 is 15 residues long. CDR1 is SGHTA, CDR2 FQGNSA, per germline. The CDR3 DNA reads TGTGCCAGCAGCCCACCGGTTAGCAGCTCCTACGAGCAGTACTTC. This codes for CASSPPVSSSYEQYF. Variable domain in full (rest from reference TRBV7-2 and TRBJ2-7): GAGVSQSPSNKVTEKGKDVELRCDPISGHTALYWYRQSLGQGLEFLIYFQGNSAPDKSGLPSDRFSAERTGGSVSTLTIQRTQQEDSAVYLCASSPPVSSSYEQYFGPGTRLTVT.

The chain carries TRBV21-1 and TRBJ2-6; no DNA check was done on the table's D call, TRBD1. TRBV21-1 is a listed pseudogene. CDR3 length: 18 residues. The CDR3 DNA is TGTGCCAGCACCAAACACAGGGGGCGTTTCTCTGGGGCCAACGTCCTGACTTTC. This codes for CASTKHRGRFSGANVLTF.

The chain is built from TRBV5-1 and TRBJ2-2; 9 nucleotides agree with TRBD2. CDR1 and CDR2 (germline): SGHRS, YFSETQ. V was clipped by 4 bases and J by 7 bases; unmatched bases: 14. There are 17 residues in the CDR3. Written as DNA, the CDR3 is TGCGCCAGCAGCCTTACCACCGGCGGGAGGGCCAACGGGGAGCTGTTTTTT. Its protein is CASSLTTGGRANGELFF.

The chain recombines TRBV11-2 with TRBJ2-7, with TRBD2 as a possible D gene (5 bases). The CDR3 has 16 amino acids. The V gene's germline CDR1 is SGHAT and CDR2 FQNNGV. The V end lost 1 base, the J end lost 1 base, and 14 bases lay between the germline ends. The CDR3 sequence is CASSLAPVTISYEQYF. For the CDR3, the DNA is TGTGCCAGCAGCTTAGCTCCGGTGACTATATCCTACGAGCAGTACTTC.

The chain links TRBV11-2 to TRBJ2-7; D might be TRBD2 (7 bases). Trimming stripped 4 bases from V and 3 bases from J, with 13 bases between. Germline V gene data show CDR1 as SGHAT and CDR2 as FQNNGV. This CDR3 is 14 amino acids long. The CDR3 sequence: CASSSRGGIYEQYF. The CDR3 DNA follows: TGTGCCAGCAGCTCAAGGGGGGGGATCTACGAGCAGTACTTC.

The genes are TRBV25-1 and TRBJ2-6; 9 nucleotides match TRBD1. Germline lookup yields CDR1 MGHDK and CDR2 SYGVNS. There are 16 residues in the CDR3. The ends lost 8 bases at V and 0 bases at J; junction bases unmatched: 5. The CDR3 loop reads CASVGQGNSGANVLTF. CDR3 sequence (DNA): TGTGCCAGCGTAGGACAGGGGAACTCTGGGGCCAACGTCCTGACTTTC.

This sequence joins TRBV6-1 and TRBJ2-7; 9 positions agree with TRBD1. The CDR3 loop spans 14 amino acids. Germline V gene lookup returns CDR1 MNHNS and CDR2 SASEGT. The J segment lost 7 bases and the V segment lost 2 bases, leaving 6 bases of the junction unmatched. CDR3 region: CASSEIQGANEQYF. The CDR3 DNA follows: TGTGCCAGCAGTGAAATACAGGGGGCGAATGAGCAGTACTTC.

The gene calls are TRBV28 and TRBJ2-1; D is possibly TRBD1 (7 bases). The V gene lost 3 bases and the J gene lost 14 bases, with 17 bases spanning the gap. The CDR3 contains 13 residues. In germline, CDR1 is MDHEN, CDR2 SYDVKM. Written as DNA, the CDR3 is TGTGCCAGCAGTTTGGGACAGACTAGAGAGGAGTTCTTC. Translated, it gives CASSLGQTREEFF.

The CDR3 loop reads CASSPASGTENEQFF. The CDR3 DNA sequence: TGTGCCAGCAGCCCGGCCTCCGGGACAGAGAATGAGCAGTTCTTC. The genes are TRBV5-4 and TRBJ2-1, with TRBD1 matching 7 bases. Germline V gives CDR1 SGHNT, CDR2 YYREEE (reference sequence). Losses at the gene ends were 4 bases for V and 7 bases for J; bases not matched to a gene: 11. This CDR3 has 15 amino acids. The full variable domain, completed using reference TRBV5-4 and TRBJ2-1, is ETGVTQSPTHLIKTRGQQVTLRCSSQSGHNTVSWYQQALGQGPQFIFQYYREEENGRGNFPPRFSGLQFPNYSSELNVNALELDDSALYLCASSPASGTENEQFFGPGTRLTVL.

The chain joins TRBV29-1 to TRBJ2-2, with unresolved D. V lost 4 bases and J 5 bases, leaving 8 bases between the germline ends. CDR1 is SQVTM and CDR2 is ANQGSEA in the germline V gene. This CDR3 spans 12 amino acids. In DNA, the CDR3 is TGCAGCGTTGTGTTGAGTACCGGGGAGCTGTTTTTT. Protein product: CSVVLSTGELFF.

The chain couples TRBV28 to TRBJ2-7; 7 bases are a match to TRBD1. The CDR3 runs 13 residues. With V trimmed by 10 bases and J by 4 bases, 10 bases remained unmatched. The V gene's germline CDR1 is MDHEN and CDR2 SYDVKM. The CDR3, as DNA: TGTGCCATCCGACAGGGCAGACTGTACGAGCAGTACTTC. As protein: CAIRQGRLYEQYF.

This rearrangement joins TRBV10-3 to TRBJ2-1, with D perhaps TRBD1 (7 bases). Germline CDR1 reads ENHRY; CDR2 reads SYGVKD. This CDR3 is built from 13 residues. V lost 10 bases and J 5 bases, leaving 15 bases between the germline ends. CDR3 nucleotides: TGTGCCACAGGGGGGCAGGGACACAATGAGCAGTTCTTC. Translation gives CATGGQGHNEQFF.

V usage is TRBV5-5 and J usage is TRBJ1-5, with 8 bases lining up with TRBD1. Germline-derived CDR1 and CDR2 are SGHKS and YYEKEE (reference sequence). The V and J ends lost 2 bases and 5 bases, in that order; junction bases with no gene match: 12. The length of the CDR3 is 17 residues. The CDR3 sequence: CASSLHLNRGTDQPQHF. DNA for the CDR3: TGTGCCAGCAGCTTACACCTCAACAGGGGGACGGATCAGCCCCAGCATTTT.

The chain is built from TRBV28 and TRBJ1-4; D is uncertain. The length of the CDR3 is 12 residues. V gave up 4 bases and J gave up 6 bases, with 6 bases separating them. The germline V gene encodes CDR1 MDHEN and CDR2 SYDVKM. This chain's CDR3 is CASSWADEKLFF. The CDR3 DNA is TGTGCCAGCAGTTGGGCCGATGAAAAACTGTTTTTT.

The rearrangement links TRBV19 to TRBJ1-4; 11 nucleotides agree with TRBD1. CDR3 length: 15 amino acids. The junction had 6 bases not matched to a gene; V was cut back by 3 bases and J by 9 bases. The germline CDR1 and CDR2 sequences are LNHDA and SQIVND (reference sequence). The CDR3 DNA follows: TGTGCCAGTAGTATTGGGACAGGGGGTATAAAAAAACTGTTTTTT. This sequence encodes CASSIGTGGIKKLFF.

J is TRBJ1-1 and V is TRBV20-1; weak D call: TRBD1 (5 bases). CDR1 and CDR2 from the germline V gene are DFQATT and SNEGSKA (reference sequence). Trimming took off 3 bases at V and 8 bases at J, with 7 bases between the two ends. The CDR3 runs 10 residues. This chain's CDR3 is CSASGGEAFF. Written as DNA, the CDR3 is TGCAGTGCTAGTGGGGGGGAAGCTTTCTTT.

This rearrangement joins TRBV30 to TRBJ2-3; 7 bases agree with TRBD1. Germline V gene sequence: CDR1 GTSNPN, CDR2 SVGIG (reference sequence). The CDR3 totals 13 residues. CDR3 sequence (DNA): TGTGCAGGGGGCGAGGGCGGCACAGATACGCAGTATTTT. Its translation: CAGGEGGTDTQYF.